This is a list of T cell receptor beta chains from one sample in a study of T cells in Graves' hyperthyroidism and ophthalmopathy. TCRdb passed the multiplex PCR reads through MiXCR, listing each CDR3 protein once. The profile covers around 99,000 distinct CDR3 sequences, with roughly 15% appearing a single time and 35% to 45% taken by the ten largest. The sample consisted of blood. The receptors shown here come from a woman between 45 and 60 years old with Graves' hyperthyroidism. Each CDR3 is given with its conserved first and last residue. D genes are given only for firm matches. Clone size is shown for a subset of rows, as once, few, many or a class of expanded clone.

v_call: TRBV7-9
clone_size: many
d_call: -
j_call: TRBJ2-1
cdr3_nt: TGTGCCAGCAGCTTAATTACCAATGAGCAGTTCTTC
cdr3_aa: CASSLITNEQFF

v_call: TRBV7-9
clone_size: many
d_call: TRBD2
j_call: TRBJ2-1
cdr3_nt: TGTGCCAGCAGCTTGGGGTGGGAGGGGAACAATGAGCAGTTCTTC
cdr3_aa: CASSLGWEGNNEQFF

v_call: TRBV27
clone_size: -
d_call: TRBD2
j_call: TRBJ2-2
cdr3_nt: TGTGCCAGCAGTGAGAGCGGGAGTAGGGACACCGGGGAGCTGTTTTTT
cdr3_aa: CASSESGSRDTGELFF

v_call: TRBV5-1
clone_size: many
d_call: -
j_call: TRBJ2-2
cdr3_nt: TGCGCCAGCAGCTACGTCATGGCTGGGACCGGGGAGCTGTTTTTT
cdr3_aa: CASSYVMAGTGELFF

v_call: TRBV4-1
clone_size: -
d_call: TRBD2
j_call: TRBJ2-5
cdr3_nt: TGCGCCAGCCAACCACCCCCCGGGACTAGCGGCGAAGAGACCCAGTACTTC
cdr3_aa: CASQPPPGTSGEETQYF

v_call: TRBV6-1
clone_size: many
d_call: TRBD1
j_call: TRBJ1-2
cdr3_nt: TGTGCCAGCAGTGGGCACGCGGGACAGACTAACTATGGCTACACCTTC
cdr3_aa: CASSGHAGQTNYGYTF

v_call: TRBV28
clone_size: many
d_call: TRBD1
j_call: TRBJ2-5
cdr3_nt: TGTGCCAGCAGTTCCTCCCTGACAGGGCAACGGGAGACCCAGTACTTC
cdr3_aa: CASSSSLTGQRETQYF

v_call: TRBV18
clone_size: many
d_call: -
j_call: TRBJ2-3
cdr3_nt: TGTGCCAGCTCACCACCGAGGGGCACCCGGGGTGCAGATACGCAGTATTTT
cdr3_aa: CASSPPRGTRGADTQYF

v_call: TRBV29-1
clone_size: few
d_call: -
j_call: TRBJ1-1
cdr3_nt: TGCAGCGTTCCCGGGGGCACTGAAGCTTTCTTT
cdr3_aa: CSVPGGTEAFF

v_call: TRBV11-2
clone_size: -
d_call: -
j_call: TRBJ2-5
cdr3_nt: TGTGCCAGCAGCTTACTGACAGGAAGCGGGGAGACCCAGTACTTC
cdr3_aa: CASSLLTGSGETQYF

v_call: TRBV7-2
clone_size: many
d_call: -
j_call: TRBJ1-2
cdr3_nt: TGTGCCAGCAGCCGAAGGGCTGGAGGGACATTCTATGGCTACACCTTC
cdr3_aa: CASSRRAGGTFYGYTF

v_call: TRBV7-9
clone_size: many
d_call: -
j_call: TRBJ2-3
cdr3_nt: TGTGCCAGCAGCTCTTCCTCTATCAGCACAGATACGCAGTATTTT
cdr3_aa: CASSSSSISTDTQYF

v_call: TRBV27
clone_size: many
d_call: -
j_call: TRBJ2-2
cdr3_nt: TGTGCCAGCAGTACTAGGAGTCCCGGGGAGCTGTTTTTT
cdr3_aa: CASSTRSPGELFF

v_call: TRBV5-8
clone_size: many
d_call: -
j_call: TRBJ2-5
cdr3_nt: TGTGCCAGCAGCTTGATCGGGGGTGGAGAGACCCAGTACTTC
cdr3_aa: CASSLIGGGETQYF

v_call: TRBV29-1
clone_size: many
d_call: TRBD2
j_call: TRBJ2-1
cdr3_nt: TGCAGCGTTGCCCGACTAGCGGGAGGCAATGAGCAGTTCTTC
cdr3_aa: CSVARLAGGNEQFF

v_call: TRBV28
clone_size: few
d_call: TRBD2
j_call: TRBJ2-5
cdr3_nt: TGTGCCAGCAGTCCCGCCAGTGGAGTAGCGGGAGAAGAGACCCAGTACTTC
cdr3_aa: CASSPASGVAGEETQYF

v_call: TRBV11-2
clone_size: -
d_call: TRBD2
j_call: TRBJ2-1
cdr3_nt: TGTGCCAGCAGCTTAACTATGGGGACTACCAACTACAATGAGCAGTTCTTC
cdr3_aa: CASSLTMGTTNYNEQFF

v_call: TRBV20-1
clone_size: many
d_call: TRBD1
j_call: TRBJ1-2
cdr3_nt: TGCAGTGCTGGGGACAGGGGGAACGGCTACACCTTC
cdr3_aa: CSAGDRGNGYTF

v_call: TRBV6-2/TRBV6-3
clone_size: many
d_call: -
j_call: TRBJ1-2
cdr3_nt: TGTGCCAGCAGTTACGGACAAACTAACTATGGCTACACCTTC
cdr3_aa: CASSYGQTNYGYTF

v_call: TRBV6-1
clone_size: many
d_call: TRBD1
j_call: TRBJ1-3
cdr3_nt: TGTGCCAGCAGTTATGGTACAGGGGTGTCTGGAAACACCATATATTTT
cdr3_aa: CASSYGTGVSGNTIYF

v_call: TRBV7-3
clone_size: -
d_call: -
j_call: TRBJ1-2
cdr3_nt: TGTGCCAGCAGCAGCCAGGGGACGGGTGGCTACACCTTC
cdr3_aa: CASSSQGTGGYTF

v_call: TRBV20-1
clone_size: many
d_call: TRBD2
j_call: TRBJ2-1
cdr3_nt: TGCAGTGCTCAACGGGGGGGACATGAGCAGTTCTTC
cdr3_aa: CSAQRGGHEQFF

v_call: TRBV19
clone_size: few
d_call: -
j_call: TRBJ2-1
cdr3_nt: TGTGCCGGTAGCCCGACCTACAATGAGCAGTTCTTC
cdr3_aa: CAGSPTYNEQFF

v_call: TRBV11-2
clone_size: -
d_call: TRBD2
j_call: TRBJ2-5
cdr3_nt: TGTGCCAGCACCCAAGGGACTAGCGGGAGGTTAGAGACCCAGTACTTC
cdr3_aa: CASTQGTSGRLETQYF

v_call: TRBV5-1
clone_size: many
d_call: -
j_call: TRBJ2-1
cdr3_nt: TGCGCCAGCAGCTTGGACGGGACTTTAAACAATGAGCAGTTCTTC
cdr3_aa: CASSLDGTLNNEQFF

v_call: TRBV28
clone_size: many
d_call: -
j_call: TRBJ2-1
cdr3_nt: TGTGCCAGCAGTTTGAGCCCCCTGAGGGTAGTGGCCTACAATGAGCAGTTCTTC
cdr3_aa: CASSLSPLRVVAYNEQFF

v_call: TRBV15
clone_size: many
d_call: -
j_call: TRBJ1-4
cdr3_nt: TGTGCCACCAGCAGAGGAGCCAGGACTAATGAAAAACTGTTTTTT
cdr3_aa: CATSRGARTNEKLFF